The 24 T cell receptor beta chains given below trace back to one sample, sequenced in a study of T-cell memory formation after mild COVID-19. TCRdb reanalysed the 5' RACE reads using MiXCR and keeps one entry per CDR3 protein. The table has hundreds of thousands of distinct CDR3 sequences, more than 15% seen once. The sequencing sample was made of PBMCs or a T cell subset sorted from them (not recorded which). The receptors come from a man younger than 35 who had mild COVID-19 (a few samples of this study predate the infection). Cell type and time point are not known.

A few counts support this clonotype. This sequence joins TRBV2 and TRBJ2-7, with 11 bases that match TRBD1. CDR1 is SNHLY and CDR2 is FYNNEI in the germline V gene. With 6 bases clipped from V and 1 base from J, the junction kept 8 bases outside the gene matches. The CDR3 covers 16 residues. CDR3 protein: CASRDRGRKGSYEQYF. Written as DNA, the CDR3 is TGTGCCAGCAGGGACAGGGGGCGTAAGGGGTCCTACGAGCAGTACTTC.

The chain recombines TRBV12-3 or TRBV12-4 with TRBJ2-5, with D possibly being TRBD1 or TRBD2 (6 bases each). The CDR3 contains 15 residues. With 5 bases removed from V and 5 bases from J, the gap between germline ends came to 18 bases. The CDR3: CASSRRGGRLETQYF. The CDR3 region has the DNA TGTGCCAGCAGTCGTCGAGGGGGGCGCCTGGAGACCCAGTACTTC.

This clonotype was observed a handful of times. The chain has TRBV12-3 or TRBV12-4 and TRBJ2-3; TRBD2 matches 13 bases. This CDR3 has 16 residues. With V trimmed by 6 bases and J by 2 bases, 5 bases remained unmatched. In DNA form, the CDR3 reads TGTGCCAGCAGAAGGACTAGCGGGGGATACACAGATACGCAGTATTTT. As protein: CASRRTSGGYTDTQYF.

This clonotype was observed at least ten times. The chain carries TRBV4-1 and TRBJ1-6; D remains ambiguous. The CDR3 sequence is 15 residues long. V was clipped by 1 base and J by 5 bases, with 9 bases between them. Germline CDR1 and CDR2: MGHRA and YSYEKL. CDR3: CASSQAGLNNSPLHF. CDR3 DNA sequence: TGCGCCAGCAGCCAAGCGGGTTTAAATAATTCACCCCTCCACTTT.

There are many counts of this clonotype. This chain links TRBV7-3 with TRBJ2-3, with D possibly TRBD2 on 5 matching bases. The CDR3 length is 15 residues. From germline, CDR1 is SGHTA and CDR2 FQGTGA. Trimming removed 2 bases at V and 0 bases at J, with 9 bases between. CDR3 sequence reads: CASSLLSGSTDTQYF. Written as DNA, the CDR3 is TGTGCCAGCAGCTTACTTTCGGGGAGCACAGATACGCAGTATTTT.

This clonotype occurred a few times. The chain uses TRBV3-1 and TRBJ2-7, with 8 bases aligning to TRBD2. After removal of 5 bases from V and 7 bases from J, the junction contained 10 bases not matched to a gene. The CDR3 is made up of 14 amino acids. The V gene's germline CDR1 is LGHDT and CDR2 YNNKEL (reference sequence). The CDR3 DNA sequence: TGTGCCAGCAGCTTACGGGGGGGCCGGAGGGAGCAGTACTTC. It is translated as CASSLRGGRREQYF.

This clonotype was counted ten times or more. The chain employs TRBV20-1 and TRBJ2-3, with TRBD2 matching over 12 bases. The CDR3 runs to 14 residues. J lost 4 bases, V lost 3 bases, and 2 bases had no gene match. Germline values: CDR1 DFQATT, CDR2 SNEGSKA (reference sequence). The CDR3 is CSARTSGGADTQYF. The CDR3 DNA follows: TGCAGTGCTAGGACTAGCGGGGGCGCAGATACGCAGTATTTT.

In this sample, this clonotype turned up a few times. The rearrangement uses TRBV3-1 and TRBJ2-7, with 7 positions matching TRBD1. CDR3 length: 15 residues. Per the germline V gene, CDR1 is LGHDT and CDR2 is YNNKEL (reference sequence). Trimming removed 1 base from V and 3 bases from J; junction bases left unmatched: 6. The CDR3 coding sequence is TGTGCCAGCAGCCAAGCATCCAGGGGGAACTACGAGCAGTACTTC. This gives the protein CASSQASRGNYEQYF.

CDR3 DNA sequence: TGTGCCAGCCACCACGACAGGGCGAACACCGGGGAGCTGTTTTTT. Protein: CASHHDRANTGELFF. The chain is built from TRBV9 and TRBJ2-2; 7 bases align to TRBD1. From germline, CDR1 is SGDLS and CDR2 YYNGEE. CDR3 length: 15 residues. Trimming at V came to 7 bases and at J to 0 bases, leaving 6 bases not matched to a gene.

In its sample, this clonotype was seen many times. V gene TRBV6-6 combines with J gene TRBJ1-2; the match to TRBD1 covers 12 bases. CDR3 size: 13 residues. Germline CDR1 reads MNHNY; CDR2 reads SVGAGI (reference sequence). With 4 bases clipped from V and 14 bases from J, the junction kept 8 bases outside the gene matches. The CDR3 nucleotides are TGTGCCAGCAGTTCCTACCCGGGACAGGGGGCAACCTTC. Protein product: CASSSYPGQGATF.

This clonotype has just a few counts. The gene calls are TRBV6-5 and TRBJ2-1; TRBD2 agrees at 15 bases. Germline-derived CDR1 and CDR2 are MNHEY and SVGAGI. The CDR3 is made up of 16 amino acids. With V trimmed by 6 bases and J by 6 bases, 6 bases remained unmatched. The CDR3 region has the DNA TGTGCCAGCAGCCGACCGGGACTAGCGGGGGGCAATGAGCAGTTCTTC. Protein product: CASSRPGLAGGNEQFF.

This clonotype was seen repeatedly, ten times or more. This chain connects TRBV12-3 or TRBV12-4 to TRBJ2-4; 8 nucleotides line up with TRBD1. The V segment lost 4 bases and the J segment 7 bases; nucleotides outside the gene matches: 6. The CDR3 contains 14 residues. CDR3 DNA sequence: TGTGCCAGCAGTTCCCGACAGGGGTTCAACATTCAGTACTTC. It is translated as CASSSRQGFNIQYF.

The CDR3 spells CASSFKDSPYNEQFF. In DNA, the CDR3 is TGTGCCAGCAGTTTTAAGGACAGCCCCTACAATGAGCAGTTCTTC. The J gene is TRBJ2-1, the V gene TRBV28; tentatively, D is TRBD1 (6 bases). V gave up 3 bases and J gave up 2 bases, with 11 bases separating them. From germline, CDR1 is MDHEN and CDR2 SYDVKM. The CDR3 is 15 amino acids.

This clonotype appeared a few times. V is TRBV29-1 and J is TRBJ2-5; 13 nucleotides match TRBD2. The CDR3 sequence is 14 residues long. Germline CDR1 reads SQVTM; CDR2 reads ANQGSEA. V gave up 6 bases and J gave up 5 bases; unmatched junction bases: 6. CDR3 coding DNA: TGCAGCGTCAGGACTAGCGGGGGTTGGGAGACCCAGTACTTC. Translating it yields CSVRTSGGWETQYF.

This clonotype has ten or more counts. The chain has TRBV12-3 or TRBV12-4 and TRBJ2-3; D possibly uses TRBD1 or TRBD2 (6 bases each). The CDR3 is 15 amino acids. V was cut by 5 bases and J by 2 bases, with 14 bases left in between. The CDR3 sequence is CASSGVGGHTDTQYF. DNA of the CDR3: TGTGCCAGCAGTGGGGTCGGGGGCCACACAGATACGCAGTATTTT.

CDR3 in amino acids: CASSVDGSSTGELFF. Here the CDR3 DNA reads TGTGCCAGCAGCGTAGATGGCAGCAGCACCGGGGAGCTGTTTTTT. The chain carries TRBV9 and TRBJ2-2, with D unresolved. The V and J ends lost 0 bases and 4 bases respectively, with 10 bases between them. Per germline, CDR1 SGDLS and CDR2 YYNGEE. The CDR3 runs to 15 residues.

The V gene is TRBV29-1, the J gene TRBJ2-5; tentatively, D is TRBD1 (6 bases). The CDR3 sequence is 14 residues long. The V and J ends lost 3 bases and 5 bases respectively, with 16 bases between them. Looked up from germline, CDR1 is SQVTM and CDR2 is ANQGSEA. DNA for the CDR3: TGCAGCGTTGAGGGACACGGGGTTGGGGAGACCCAGTACTTC. This codes for CSVEGHGVGETQYF.

This clonotype has more than one count but fewer than ten. The chain carries TRBV7-8 and TRBJ2-3, with D unclear. The CDR3 totals 14 residues. Germline V gene data show CDR1 as SGHVS and CDR2 as FQNEAQ. V was clipped by 2 bases and J by 0 bases, with 6 bases between them. The CDR3 reads CASSLTQSTDTQYF. DNA for the CDR3: TGTGCCAGCAGCTTAACCCAGAGCACAGATACGCAGTATTTT.

The CDR3 is CATLTGQGAYEQYV. CDR3 in DNA: TGTGCCACCCTAACCGGGCAGGGGGCTTACGAGCAGTACGTC. The J gene is TRBJ2-7, the V gene TRBV2; 8 bases are a match to TRBD1. The V segment lost 10 bases and the J segment 4 bases; nucleotides outside the gene matches: 12. CDR3 length equals 14 residues. The germline V gene has CDR1 SNHLY and CDR2 FYNNEI.

The rearrangement joins TRBV5-6 to TRBJ2-3; D may match TRBD1 or TRBD2 (5 bases each). Germline loops: CDR1 SGHDT, CDR2 YYEEEE. The V end was cut by 2 bases, the J end by 2 bases, with 12 bases between. The CDR3 is 15 amino acids. CDR3 sequence reads: CASSLRGVFTDTQYF. CDR3 nucleotide sequence: TGTGCCAGCAGCTTAAGAGGGGTTTTCACAGATACGCAGTATTTT. Full variable domain (rest looked up from reference TRBV5-6 and TRBJ2-3): DAGVTQSPTHLIKTRGQQVTLRCSPKSGHDTVSWYQQALGQGPQFIFQYYEEEERQRGNFPDRFSGHQFPNYSSELNVNALLLGDSALYLCASSLRGVFTDTQYFGPGTRLTVL.

This clonotype was recorded a few times. The chain links TRBV4-3 to TRBJ1-2; D is unresolved. The CDR3 sequence is 15 residues long. Trimming removed 4 bases at V and 4 bases at J, with 16 bases between. Germline V gene sequence: CDR1 LGHNA, CDR2 YSLEER. CDR3 coding DNA: TGCGCCAGCAGCCCCAGCCCCCAAAGGAGCTATGGCTACACCTTC. Residues: CASSPSPQRSYGYTF.

The chain is built from TRBV7-9 and TRBJ2-7; D not resolved. The CDR3 contains 12 residues. Germline V gene sequence: CDR1 SEHNR, CDR2 FQNEAQ (reference sequence). The ends were cut back, 10 bases at V and 2 bases at J, with 12 bases in the middle. The CDR3 sequence: CATEGEPYEQYF. DNA of the CDR3: TGTGCCACCGAAGGAGAGCCCTACGAGCAGTACTTC.

J is TRBJ1-1 and V is TRBV18, with D possibly being TRBD1 (5 bases). Germline CDR1 reads KGHSH; CDR2 reads LQKENI. The V gene lost 5 bases and the J gene lost 5 bases, with 12 bases spanning the gap. The length of the CDR3 is 13 residues. CDR3 nucleotide sequence: TGTGCCAGCTCAGCCAGGGTCGGGACTGAAGCTTTCTTT. It encodes CASSARVGTEAFF.

This clonotype was seen more than once but under ten times. This sequence joins TRBV15 and TRBJ2-4; D is ambiguous. CDR3 length: 12 residues. Between the trimmed V and J ends, which lost 4 bases and 8 bases, there was a span of 9 bases. Germline CDR1 and CDR2: LNHNV and YYDKDF (reference sequence). CDR3 loop: CATSTLRDIQYF. DNA of the CDR3: TGTGCCACCAGCACCTTAAGGGACATTCAGTACTTC.